This T cell receptor beta chain was recovered during a study of regulatory T cells in long-lasting Graves disease. This clonotype was counted ten times or more. Arm-PCR with iRepertoire HTBI primers amplified the CDR3 regions for these TCR beta libraries. In TCRdb, the multiplex PCR reads were re-called with MiXCR into one record per CDR3 protein. This sample carries roughly 500,000 distinct CDR3 sequences, 20% to 25% of them seen once, and the ten largest clones take 6.5% to 8%. Time point denoted: persistent/refractory GD, antithyroid drugs over 5 years with positive TRAb. PBMC-derived RNA was used for the TCR library. The CDR3 contains 12 residues. Looked up from germline, CDR1 is MDHEN and CDR2 is SYDVKM. Trimming removed 1 base from V and 3 bases from J, with 3 bases in between.

This sequence was found in a female donor with Graves disease. This chain links TRBV28 with TRBJ2-5; D is unresolved. Sequencing was performed on peripheral blood mononuclear cells (PBMCs), taken when the disease was refractory, from a patient treated with antithyroid drugs. The CDR3 DNA sequence: TGTGCCAGCAGTTTATTTGAAGAGACCCAGTACTTC. Translation: CASSLFEETQYF.